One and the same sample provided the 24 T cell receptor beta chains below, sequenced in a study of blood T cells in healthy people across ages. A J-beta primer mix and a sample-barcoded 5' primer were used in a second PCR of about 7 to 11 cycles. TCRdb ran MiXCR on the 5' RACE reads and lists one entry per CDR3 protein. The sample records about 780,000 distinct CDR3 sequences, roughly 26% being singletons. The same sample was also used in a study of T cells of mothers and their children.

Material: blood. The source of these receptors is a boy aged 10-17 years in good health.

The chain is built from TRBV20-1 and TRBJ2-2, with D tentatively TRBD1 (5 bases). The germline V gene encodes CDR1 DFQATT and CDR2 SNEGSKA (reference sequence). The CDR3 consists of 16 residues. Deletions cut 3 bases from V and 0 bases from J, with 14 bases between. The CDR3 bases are TGCAGTGCTAGCAGGGCTTTAATGGCGAACACCGGGGAGCTGTTTTTT. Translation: CSASRALMANTGELFF.

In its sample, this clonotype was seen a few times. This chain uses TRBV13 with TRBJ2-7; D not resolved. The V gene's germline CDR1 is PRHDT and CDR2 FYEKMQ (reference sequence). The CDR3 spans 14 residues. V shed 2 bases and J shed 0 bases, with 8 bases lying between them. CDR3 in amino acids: CASSLMGISYEQYF. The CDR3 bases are TGTGCCAGCAGCTTAATGGGCATCTCCTACGAGCAGTACTTC.

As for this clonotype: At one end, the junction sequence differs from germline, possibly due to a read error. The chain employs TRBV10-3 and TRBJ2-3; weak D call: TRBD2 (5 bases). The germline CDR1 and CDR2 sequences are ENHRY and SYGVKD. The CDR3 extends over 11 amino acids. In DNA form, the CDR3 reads TGTGCCACCAGTGGAGGAGATACGCAGTATTTT. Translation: CATSGGDTQYF.

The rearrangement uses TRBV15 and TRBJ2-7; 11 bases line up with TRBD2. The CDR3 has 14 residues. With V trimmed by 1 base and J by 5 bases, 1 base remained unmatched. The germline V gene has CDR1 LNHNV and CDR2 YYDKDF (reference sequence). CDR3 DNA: TGTGCCACCAGCAGAGCACTAGCGGGGGACGAGCAGTACTTC. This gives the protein CATSRALAGDEQYF.

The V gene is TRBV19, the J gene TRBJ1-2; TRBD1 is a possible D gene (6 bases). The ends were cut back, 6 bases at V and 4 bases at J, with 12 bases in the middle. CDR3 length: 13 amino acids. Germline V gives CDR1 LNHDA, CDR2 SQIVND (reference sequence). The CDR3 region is CASRPTGTYGYTF. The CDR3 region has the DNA TGTGCCAGTAGACCGACAGGAACCTATGGCTACACCTTC.

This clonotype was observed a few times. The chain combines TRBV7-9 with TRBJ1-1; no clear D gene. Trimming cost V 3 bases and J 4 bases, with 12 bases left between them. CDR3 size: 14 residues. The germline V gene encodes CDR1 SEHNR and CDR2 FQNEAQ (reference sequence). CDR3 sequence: CASSFTGGSTEAFF. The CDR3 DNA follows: TGTGCCAGCAGCTTTACGGGAGGGAGCACTGAAGCTTTCTTT.

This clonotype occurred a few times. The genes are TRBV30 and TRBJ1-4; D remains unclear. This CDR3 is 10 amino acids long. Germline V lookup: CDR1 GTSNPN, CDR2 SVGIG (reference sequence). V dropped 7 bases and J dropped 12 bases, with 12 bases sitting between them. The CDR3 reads CASGDGELFF. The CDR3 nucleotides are TGTGCCTCTGGAGACGGGGAACTGTTTTTT.

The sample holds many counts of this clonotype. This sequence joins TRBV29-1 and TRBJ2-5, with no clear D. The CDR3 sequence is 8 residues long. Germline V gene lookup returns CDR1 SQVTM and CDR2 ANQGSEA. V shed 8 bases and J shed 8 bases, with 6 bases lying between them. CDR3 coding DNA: TGCAGCCCTCGTACCCAGTACTTC. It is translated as CSPRTQYF.

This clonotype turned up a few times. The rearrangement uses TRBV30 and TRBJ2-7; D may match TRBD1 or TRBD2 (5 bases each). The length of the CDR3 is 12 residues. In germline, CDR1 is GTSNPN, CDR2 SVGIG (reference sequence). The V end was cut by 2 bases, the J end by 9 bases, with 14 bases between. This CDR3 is CAWSQGDPGQYF. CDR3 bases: TGTGCCTGGAGTCAAGGGGACCCCGGGCAGTACTTC.

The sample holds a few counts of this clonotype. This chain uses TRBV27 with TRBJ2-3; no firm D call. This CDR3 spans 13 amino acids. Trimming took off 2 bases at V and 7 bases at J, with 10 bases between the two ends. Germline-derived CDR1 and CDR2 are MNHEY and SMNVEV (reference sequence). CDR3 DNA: TGTGCCAGCAGTTTAGCTAGGAGTTATACGCAGTATTTT. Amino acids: CASSLARSYTQYF.

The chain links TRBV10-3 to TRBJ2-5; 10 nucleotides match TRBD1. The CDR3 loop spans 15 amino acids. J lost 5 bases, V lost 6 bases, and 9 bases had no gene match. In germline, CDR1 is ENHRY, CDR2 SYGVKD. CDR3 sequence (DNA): TGTGCCATCAGAGCCGGGACAGGGGTCGAGGAGACCCAGTACTTC. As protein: CAIRAGTGVEETQYF.

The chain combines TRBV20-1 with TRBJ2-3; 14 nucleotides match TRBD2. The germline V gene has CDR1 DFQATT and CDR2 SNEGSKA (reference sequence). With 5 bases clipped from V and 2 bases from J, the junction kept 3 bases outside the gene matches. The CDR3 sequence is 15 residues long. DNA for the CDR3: TGCAGTGCTGGGACTAGCGGGGGTTTCACAGATACGCAGTATTTT. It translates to CSAGTSGGFTDTQYF.

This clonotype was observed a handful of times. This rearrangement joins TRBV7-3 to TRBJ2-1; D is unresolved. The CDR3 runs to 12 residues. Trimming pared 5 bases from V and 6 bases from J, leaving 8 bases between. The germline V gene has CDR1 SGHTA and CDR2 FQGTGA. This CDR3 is CASSPNFNEQFF. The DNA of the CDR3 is TGTGCCAGCAGCCCTAACTTCAATGAGCAGTTCTTC.

The CDR3 loop reads CASSFGDFLTGSMNTEAFF. CDR3 coding DNA: TGTGCCAGCAGCTTCGGGGATTTCCTGACAGGAAGCATGAACACTGAAGCTTTCTTT. The V gene is TRBV28, the J gene TRBJ1-1, with D perhaps TRBD1 (6 bases). The germline CDR1 and CDR2 sequences are MDHEN and SYDVKM. CDR3 length equals 19 residues. Trimming shortened V by 6 bases and J by 0 bases, and 26 bases separated the two germline ends.

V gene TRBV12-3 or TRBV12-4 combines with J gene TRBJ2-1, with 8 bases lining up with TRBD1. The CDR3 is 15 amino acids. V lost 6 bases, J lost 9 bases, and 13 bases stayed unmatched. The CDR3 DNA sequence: TGTGCCAGCAGCCAAACCGGGACAGGTAATTTTGAGCAGTTCTTC. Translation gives CASSQTGTGNFEQFF.

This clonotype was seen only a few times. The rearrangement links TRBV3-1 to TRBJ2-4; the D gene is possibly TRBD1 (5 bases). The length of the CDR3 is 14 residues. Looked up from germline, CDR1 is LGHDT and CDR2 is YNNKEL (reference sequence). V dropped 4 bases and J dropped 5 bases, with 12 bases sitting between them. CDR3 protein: CASSPTGVENIQYF. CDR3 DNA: TGTGCCAGCAGCCCCACAGGAGTCGAAAACATTCAGTACTTC.

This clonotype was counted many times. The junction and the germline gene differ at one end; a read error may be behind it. The CDR3 spells CASSSGQGPYEQYF. CDR3 DNA sequence: TGTGCCAGCAGTTCCGGACAGGGCCCCTACGAGCAGTACTTC. V gene TRBV5-1 combines with J gene TRBJ2-7; 8 bases map to TRBD1. There are 14 residues in the CDR3. CDR1 is SGHRS and CDR2 is YFSETQ in the germline V gene.

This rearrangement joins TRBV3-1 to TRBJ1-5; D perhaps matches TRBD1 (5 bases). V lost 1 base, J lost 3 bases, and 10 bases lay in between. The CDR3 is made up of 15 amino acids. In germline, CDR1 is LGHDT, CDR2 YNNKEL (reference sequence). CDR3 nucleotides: TGTGCCAGCAGCCAAGGGGGACGCGCCAATCAGCCCCAGCATTTT. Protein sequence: CASSQGGRANQPQHF.

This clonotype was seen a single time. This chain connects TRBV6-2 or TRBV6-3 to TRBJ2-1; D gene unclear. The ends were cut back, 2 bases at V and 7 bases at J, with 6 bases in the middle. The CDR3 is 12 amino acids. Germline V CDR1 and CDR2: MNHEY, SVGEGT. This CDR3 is CASSYTMNEQFF. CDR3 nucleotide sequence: TGTGCCAGCAGTTACACCATGAATGAGCAGTTCTTC.

For the CDR3, the DNA is TGTGCCAGCCAAGGGGACCCCTATCAGCCCCAGCATTTT. It translates to CASQGDPYQPQHF. The chain joins TRBV6-5 to TRBJ1-5; perhaps TRBD1 as D (5 bases). The CDR3 is 13 amino acids. CDR1 MNHEY and CDR2 SVGAGI come from the germline V gene. Trimming pared 8 bases from V and 5 bases from J, leaving 13 bases between.

CDR3 coding DNA: TGTGCCATCAGTGCGGAACAGCAGAGCTCCTACGAGCAGTACTTC. As protein: CAISAEQQSSYEQYF. J is TRBJ2-7 and V is TRBV10-3; D not resolved. CDR3 length: 15 residues. Germline V lookup: CDR1 ENHRY, CDR2 SYGVKD. The germline V and J ends were trimmed by 4 bases and 0 bases, with 13 bases remaining between them.

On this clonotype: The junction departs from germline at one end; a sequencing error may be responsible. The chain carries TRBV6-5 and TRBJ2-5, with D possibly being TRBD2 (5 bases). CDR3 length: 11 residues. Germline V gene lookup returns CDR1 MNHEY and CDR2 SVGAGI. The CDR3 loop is CASSSANERFF. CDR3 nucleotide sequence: TGTGCCAGCAGTTCCGCCAATGAGCGGTTCTTC.

The CDR3 sequence: CASGIRFEQYF. In nucleotides, the CDR3 is TGTGCCTCCGGGATCAGGTTTGAGCAGTACTTC. The gene calls are TRBV6-2 or TRBV6-3 and TRBJ2-7; tentatively, D is TRBD2 (5 bases). The V end lost 11 bases, the J end lost 7 bases, and 15 bases lay between the germline ends. Germline V gene sequence: CDR1 MNHEY, CDR2 SVGEGT. The CDR3 covers 11 residues.

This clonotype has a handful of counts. The chain's CDR3 is CSVEDLGLAGSDTQYF. CDR3 nucleotides: TGCAGCGTTGAAGACTTGGGACTAGCGGGGTCAGATACGCAGTATTTT. The gene calls are TRBV29-1 and TRBJ2-3; 13 bases align to TRBD2. CDR1 is SQVTM and CDR2 is ANQGSEA in the germline V gene. The length of the CDR3 is 16 residues. J lost 4 bases, V lost 0 bases, and 4 bases had no gene match.